This T cell receptor (beta chain) is from a study of T cells in Graves' hyperthyroidism and ophthalmopathy. General study results and limits: A 13 V-J signature model discriminated ophthalmopathy versus stable hyperthyroidism.

Clinical symptoms, serum thyroxine, TRAb, thyroid ultrasound and orbital computed tomography informed diagnoses. RNA transcripts were the template for amplifying TCR beta CDR3 regions. The primer set for the first-round RT-PCR of the TCR CDR3 was HTBI. TCRdb processed the multiplex PCR reads anew with MiXCR; each CDR3 protein has one entry. This sample has 300,000 or so distinct CDR3 sequences; around 20% occur once, and the top ten carry around half. The germline V gene has CDR1 SGHAT and CDR2 FQNNGV. The CDR3 loop spans 14 amino acids. V gave up 2 bases and J gave up 8 bases; unmatched junction bases: 7. Points on this clonotype: What it recognizes is unknown.

V and J are TRBV11-2 and TRBJ1-2; 8 positions match TRBD1. This TCR was sampled from a woman in her forties or fifties with Graves' hyperthyroidism. The sample taken for sequencing was blood. CDR3 nucleotides: TGTGCCAGCAGCTTATCGGGACAGGCTGGGGGCTACACCTTC. Its translation: CASSLSGQAGGYTF.